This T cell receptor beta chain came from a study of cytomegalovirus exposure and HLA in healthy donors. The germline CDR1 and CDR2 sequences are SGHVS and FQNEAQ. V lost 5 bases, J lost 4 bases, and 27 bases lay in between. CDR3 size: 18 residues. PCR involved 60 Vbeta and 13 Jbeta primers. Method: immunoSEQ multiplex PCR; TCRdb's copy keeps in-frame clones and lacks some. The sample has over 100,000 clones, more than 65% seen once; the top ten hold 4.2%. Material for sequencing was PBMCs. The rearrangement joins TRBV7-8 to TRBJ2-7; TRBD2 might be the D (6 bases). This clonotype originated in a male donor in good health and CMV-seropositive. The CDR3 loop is CASSHQQGSGVSSYEQYF. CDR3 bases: TGTGCCAGCAGCCACCAACAAGGATCGGGGGTCAGCTCTTACGAGCAGTACTTC. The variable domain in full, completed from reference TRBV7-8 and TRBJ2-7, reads GAGVSQSPRYKVAKRGQDVALRCDPISGHVSLFWYQQALGQGPEFLTYFQNEAQLDKSGLPSDRFFAERPEGSVSTLKIQRTQQEDSAVYLCASSHQQGSGVSSYEQYFGPGTRLTVT.